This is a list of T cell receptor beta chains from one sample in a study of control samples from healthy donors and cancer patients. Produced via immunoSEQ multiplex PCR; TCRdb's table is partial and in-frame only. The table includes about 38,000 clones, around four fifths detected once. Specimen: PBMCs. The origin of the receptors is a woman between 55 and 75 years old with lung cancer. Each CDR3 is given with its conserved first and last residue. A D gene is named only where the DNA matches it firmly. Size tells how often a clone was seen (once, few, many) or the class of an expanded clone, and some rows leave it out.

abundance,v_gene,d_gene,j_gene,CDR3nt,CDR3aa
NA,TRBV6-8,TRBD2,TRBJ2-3,TGTGCCGGCGGGACTAGGGGCACAGATACGCAGTATTTT,CAGGTRGTDTQYF
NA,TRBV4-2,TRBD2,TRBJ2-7,TGTGCCAGCAGCCAAGAGCTGTTGGGGACTAACTACGAGCAGTACTTC,CASSQELLGTNYEQYF
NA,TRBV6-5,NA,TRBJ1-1,TGTGCCAGCTTCGACAGGAACACTGAAGCTTTCTTT,CASFDRNTEAFF
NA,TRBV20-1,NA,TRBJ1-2,TGCAGTGCTAGAGAACAGGGCTACACCTTC,CSAREQGYTF
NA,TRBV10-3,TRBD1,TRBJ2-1,TGTGCCATCAGAAATCAACAGGGGGACAATGAGCAGTTCTTC,CAIRNQQGDNEQFF
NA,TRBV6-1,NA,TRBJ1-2,TGTGCCAGCAGTGAACGACCCTCCGGCTACACCTTC,CASSERPSGYTF
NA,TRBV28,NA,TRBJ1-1,TGTGCCAGCATTTTTGGACAGCGTGAAGCTTTCTTT,CASIFGQREAFF
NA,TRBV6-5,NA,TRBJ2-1,TGTGCCAGCAGTTACTCTGACGGTAATGAGCAGTTCTTC,CASSYSDGNEQFF
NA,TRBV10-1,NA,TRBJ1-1,TGCGCCAGCAGTGAGTCGGTGGCGAACACTGAAGCTTTCTTT,CASSESVANTEAFF
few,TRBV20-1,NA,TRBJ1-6,TGCAGTGCTAGTCCCGGGGGTAGCTCCTATAATTCACCCCTCCACTTT,CSASPGGSSYNSPLHF
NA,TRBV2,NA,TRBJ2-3,TGTGCCAGCAGTGAATCCTGGAGCACAGATACGCAGTATTTT,CASSESWSTDTQYF
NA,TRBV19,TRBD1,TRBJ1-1,TGTGCCAGTAGTATTTTTGGGACAGGGGGCGCAGGGACTGAAGCTTTCTTT,CASSIFGTGGAGTEAFF
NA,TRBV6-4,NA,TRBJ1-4,TGTGCCAGCAGCCTCCCGGGCCCCGCTCGACCAACTAATGAAAAACTGTTTTTT,CASSLPGPARPTNEKLFF
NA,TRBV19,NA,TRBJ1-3,TGTGCCAGTAGTATGGGGACATCTGGAAACACCATATATTTT,CASSMGTSGNTIYF
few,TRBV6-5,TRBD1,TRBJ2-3,TGTGCCAGCAGTTACTCGGTGGGACAGGGGCCAGATACGCAGTATTTT,CASSYSVGQGPDTQYF
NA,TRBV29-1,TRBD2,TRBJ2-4,TGCAGCGTTGAAAAGGCTAGCGGGGGGGATGGCATTCAGTACTTC,CSVEKASGGDGIQYF
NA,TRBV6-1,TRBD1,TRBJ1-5,TGTGCCAGCAGTGAACTTGGCGGGGACAGGGGGAATCAGCCCCAGCATTTT,CASSELGGDRGNQPQHF
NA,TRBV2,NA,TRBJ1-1,TGTGCCAGCAGTACGAACACTGAAGCTTTCTTT,CASSTNTEAFF
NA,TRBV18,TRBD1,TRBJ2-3,TGTGCCAGCTCACTGGGACAGGGTGTAGGAGCAGATACGCAGTATTTT,CASSLGQGVGADTQYF
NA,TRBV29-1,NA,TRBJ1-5,TGCAGCGTTGGGGTCTCTACAGGGTTCAATCAGCCCCAGCATTTT,CSVGVSTGFNQPQHF
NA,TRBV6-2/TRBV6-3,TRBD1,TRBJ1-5,TGTGCCAGCAGTTACGAGACAGGGGGCACACAGCCCCAGCATTTT,CASSYETGGTQPQHF
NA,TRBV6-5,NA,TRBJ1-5,TGTGCCAGCAGTTACGGGTTTAATCAGCCCCAGCATTTT,CASSYGFNQPQHF
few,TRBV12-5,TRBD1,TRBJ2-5,TGTGCTAGTGGGCCTGCAGGGGGTTTACAAGAGACCCAGTACTTC,CASGPAGGLQETQYF
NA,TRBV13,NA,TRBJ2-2,TGTGCCAGCAGCTTAAGCTTTCGCGGTACCGGGGAGCTGTTTTTT,CASSLSFRGTGELFF
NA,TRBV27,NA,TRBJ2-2,TGTGCCAGCAGTTTGGGCAGCCTGAACACCGGGGAGCTGTTTTTT,CASSLGSLNTGELFF
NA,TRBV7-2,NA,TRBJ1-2,TGTGCCAGCAGCCCGGGACAATGGAGTGGCTACACCTTC,CASSPGQWSGYTF
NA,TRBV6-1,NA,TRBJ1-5,TGTGCCAGCAGTGAAGTAAGGTTGCGTCTCCATCAGCCCCAGCATTTT,CASSEVRLRLHQPQHF
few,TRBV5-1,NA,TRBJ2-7,TGCGCCAGCAGGTCAGGCACCATCTACGAGCAGTACTTC,CASRSGTIYEQYF
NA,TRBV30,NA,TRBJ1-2,TGTGCCTGGAGTGACAGTCTCTATGGCTACACCTTC,CAWSDSLYGYTF
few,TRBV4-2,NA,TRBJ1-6,TGTGCCGCAGAAGGGGAGAATTCACCCCTCCACTTT,CAAEGENSPLHF
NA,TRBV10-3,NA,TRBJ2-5,TGTGCCATCGGAGGGGGGGGAGCGAGGGAGACCCAGTACTTC,CAIGGGGARETQYF
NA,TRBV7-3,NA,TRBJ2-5,TGTGCCAGCAGCTTAGGGCTTGCAGAGACCCAGTACTTC,CASSLGLAETQYF
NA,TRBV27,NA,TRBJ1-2,TGTGCCAGCAGATCCTCCGGGACATCCTATGGCTACACCTTC,CASRSSGTSYGYTF
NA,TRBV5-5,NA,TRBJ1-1,TGTGCCAGCAGCTTGGTAAGGGCTGGGGACACTGAAGCTTTCTTT,CASSLVRAGDTEAFF
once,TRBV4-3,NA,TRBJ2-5,TGCGCCAGCAGCCAAGAGGTTGCCCAGGGGAAGGAGACCCAGTACTTC,CASSQEVAQGKETQYF
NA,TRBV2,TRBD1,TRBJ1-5,TGTGCCAGCAGTGAAAGACAGGGAATTGGTAGCAATCAGCCCCAGCATTTT,CASSERQGIGSNQPQHF
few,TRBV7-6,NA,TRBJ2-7,TGTGCCAGCAGCTTAGCGTCGGGGGACGAGCAGTACTTC,CASSLASGDEQYF
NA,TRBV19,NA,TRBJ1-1,TGTGCCAGTGACGAGGGCGTCATGAACACTGAAGCTTTCTTT,CASDEGVMNTEAFF
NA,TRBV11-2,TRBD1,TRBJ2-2,TGTGCCAGCAGCCCCGGACAGGTTAACACCGGGGAGCTGTTTTTT,CASSPGQVNTGELFF
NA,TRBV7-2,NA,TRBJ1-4,TGTGCCAGCAGCTTAAGGGATGCAACTAATGAAAAACTGTTTTTT,CASSLRDATNEKLFF
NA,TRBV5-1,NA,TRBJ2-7,TGCGCCAGCAGCTTGATTGACAGTACCTACGAGCAGTACTTC,CASSLIDSTYEQYF
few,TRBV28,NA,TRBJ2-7,TGTGCCAGCAGGGGAACCTACGAGCAGTACTTC,CASRGTYEQYF
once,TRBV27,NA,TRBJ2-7,TGTGCCAGCAGTTTATCTGGGACGTCGACGGGCGAGCAGTACTTC,CASSLSGTSTGEQYF
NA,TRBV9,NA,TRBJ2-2,TGTGCCAGCAGCGTAGACGACAGATCCACCGGGGAGCTGTTTTTT,CASSVDDRSTGELFF
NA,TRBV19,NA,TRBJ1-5,TGTGCCAGTACGTGGGAACGGAATCAGCCCCAGCATTTT,CASTWERNQPQHF
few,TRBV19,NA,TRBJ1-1,TGTGCCAGTAGTATAGGAGGGGCGAGGTTTGAAGCTTTCTTT,CASSIGGARFEAFF
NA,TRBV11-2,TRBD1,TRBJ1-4,TGTGCCAGCAGCTCGACAGGGAATGAAAAACTGTTTTTT,CASSSTGNEKLFF
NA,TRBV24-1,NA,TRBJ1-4,TGTGCCACCAGTGATTTACCATTAATGGGGAGGAGAAATGAAAAACTGTTTTTT,CATSDLPLMGRRNEKLFF
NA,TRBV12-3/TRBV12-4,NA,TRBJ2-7,TGTGCCAGCGCATTTTCTAGGGAGCAGTACTTC,CASAFSREQYF
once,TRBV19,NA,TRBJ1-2,TGTGCCAGTACCTCACCCACCGGGCGGGGCTACACCTTC,CASTSPTGRGYTF